This TCR beta chain came from a study of cytomegalovirus exposure and HLA in healthy donors. About the research overall: An earlier analysis found roughly 110 million unique TCR beta sequences from about 190 million T cells. Findings of the study overall: Prior analysis indicated that the majority of TCR beta V segments exhibited productivity approximately 87% or approximately 30% of the time. Analysis was performed later, and it showed HLA-associated TCR beta chains to be more clonally expanded than equally common others. With further analysis later on, most CMV-associated TCR beta chains appeared HLA-restricted.

Comments on this clone: Its specificity is not known.

This CDR3 spans 15 amino acids. The ends lost 6 bases at V and 1 base at J; junction bases unmatched: 6. Germline CDR1 reads KGHSH; CDR2 reads LQKENI. Primers: 60 Vbeta forward and 13 Jbeta reverse. The repertoire was sequenced with immunoSEQ multiplex PCR; TCRdb's copy has only in-frame clones and lacks some. In total, the table holds over 100,000 clones. Sequenced sample: PBMCs. The sequence was collected from a man aged 35 to 55 in good health and CMV-seropositive. V usage is TRBV18 and J usage is TRBJ1-1, with 9 bases identical to TRBD1. The CDR3 DNA reads as TGTGCCAGCTCTCGCCGGACAGGGGCGAACACTGAAGCTTTCTTT. This encodes CASSRRTGANTEAFF.